This TCR beta chain was observed in a study of T cells in Graves' hyperthyroidism and ophthalmopathy. Study details: Peripheral blood specimens were obtained at initial diagnosis, prior to any treatment. Broader study findings: The model predicted ophthalmopathy a median roughly six months before onset.

Trimming removed 2 bases from V and 9 bases from J, with 10 bases in between. This CDR3 has 11 amino acids. Germline loops: CDR1 DFQATT, CDR2 SNEGSKA (reference sequence). Graves' hyperthyroidism was deemed stable given no ophthalmopathy progression within 18 months. Criteria for exclusion of patients were uncontrolled infection, other autoimmune disease, pregnancy or lactation. This clonotype occurred many times. Its target is not known. From RNA transcripts, TCR beta CDR3 regions were amplified. A set of HTBI primers served as the primers for a first-round RT-PCR of the TCR CDR3. TCRdb re-called the multiplex PCR reads with MiXCR, one entry per CDR3 protein. The sample lists over 650,000 distinct CDR3 sequences, about a sixth occurring once.

The specimen was blood. The chain employs TRBV20-1 and TRBJ1-1, with a weak D call TRBD1 (5 bases). The sequence came from a man aged 18 to 30 with Graves' hyperthyroidism. The CDR3 loop is CSARLGPQAFF. The CDR3, as DNA: TGCAGTGCTAGACTGGGACCTCAAGCTTTCTTT.